Below are 13 T cell receptor beta chains sequenced from a single sample in a study of early T cells in non-severe SARS-CoV-2 infection. MiXCR was run by TCRdb on the 5' RACE reads, yielding one entry per CDR3 protein. This table has more than 25,000 distinct CDR3 sequences, about 5% appearing once. Sequencing was carried out using whole blood. All receptors derive from an adult who was a healthcare worker with PCR-confirmed SARS-CoV-2 infection or an uninfected control (not recorded which).

The CDR3 sequence is CASSSIPESPLHF. In nucleotides, the CDR3 is TGCGCCAGCAGCTCGATACCGGAATCACCCCTCCACTTT. The gene calls are TRBV5-1 and TRBJ1-6; D gene unclear. From germline, CDR1 is SGHRS and CDR2 YFSETQ. Between the trimmed V and J ends, which lost 3 bases and 10 bases, there was a span of 11 bases. The CDR3 is 13 residues long.

The table lists this clonotype with a few counts. V gene TRBV10-3 combines with J gene TRBJ2-7; no definite D call. V gave up 3 bases and J gave up 4 bases, with 1 base separating them. The CDR3 runs to 10 residues. The V gene's germline CDR1 is ENHRY and CDR2 SYGVKD. The CDR3 loop is CAISEYEQYF. CDR3 sequence (DNA): TGTGCCATCAGTGAATACGAGCAGTACTTC.

This clonotype was seen repeatedly, ten times or more. The V and J genes are TRBV6-2 or TRBV6-3 and TRBJ1-5; TRBD1 is a possible D gene (6 bases). Between the trimmed V and J ends, which lost 10 bases and 3 bases, there was a span of 19 bases. The germline CDR1 and CDR2 sequences are MNHEY and SVGEGT. The CDR3 has 15 residues. DNA of the CDR3: TGTGCCATCGCAGAACAGGGTCGGAACAATCAGCCCCAGCATTTT. Its protein product is CAIAEQGRNNQPQHF.

This clonotype was counted ten times or more. This chain uses TRBV5-1 with TRBJ2-7; 8 bases fit TRBD1. The junction had 3 bases not matched to a gene; V was cut back by 4 bases and J by 6 bases. This CDR3 comprises 12 residues. Germline V gene sequence: CDR1 SGHRS, CDR2 YFSETQ. The CDR3 DNA reads as TGCGCCAGCAGCCGGACAGGGCCCGAGCAGTACTTC. Translating it yields CASSRTGPEQYF.

This chain uses TRBV6-5 with TRBJ1-1, with TRBD1 matching 8 bases. CDR3 length: 12 residues. The ends lost 6 bases at V and 5 bases at J; junction bases unmatched: 2. Germline V CDR1 and CDR2: MNHEY, SVGAGI. CDR3 DNA: TGTGCCAGCAGCAGGGGGCTGACTGAAGCTTTCTTT. Protein: CASSRGLTEAFF.

Ten or more counts support this clonotype. J is TRBJ2-7 and V is TRBV11-2, with D possibly TRBD2 on 5 matching bases. CDR3 length: 14 amino acids. V lost 5 bases and J 1 base, leaving 12 bases between the germline ends. CDR1 is SGHAT, CDR2 FQNNGV, per germline. The CDR3 sequence is CASSKSRESYEQYF. CDR3 DNA: TGTGCCAGCAGCAAATCCCGGGAATCCTACGAGCAGTACTTC.

In its sample, this clonotype was seen a few times. This chain uses TRBV18 with TRBJ1-5; 9 bases line up with TRBD1. Per germline, CDR1 KGHSH and CDR2 LQKENI. CDR3 length equals 16 residues. V shed 0 bases, J shed 4 bases, and the junction held 4 bases outside the gene matches. In DNA form, the CDR3 reads TGTGCCAGCTCACCACCTGGGGACAGGGCAAATCAGCCCCAGCATTTT. Protein sequence: CASSPPGDRANQPQHF.

This clonotype came up many times. This chain joins TRBV7-8 and TRBJ2-5; 15 bases map to TRBD2. J lost 7 bases, V lost 5 bases, and 11 bases had no gene match. Germline V gene data show CDR1 as SGHVS and CDR2 as FQNEAQ. CDR3 length: 17 residues. The CDR3 protein is CASSGGTSGRLDGTQYF. The CDR3 DNA reads as TGTGCCAGCAGCGGTGGGACTAGCGGGAGGCTGGATGGGACCCAGTACTTC.

This clonotype was recorded many times. The chain carries TRBV18 and TRBJ2-5; D uncertain. The germline V and J ends were trimmed by 3 bases and 0 bases, with 2 bases remaining between them. Germline values: CDR1 KGHSH, CDR2 LQKENI. This CDR3 has 12 amino acids. CDR3 DNA sequence: TGTGCCAGCTCACCCTACCAAGAGACCCAGTACTTC. Amino acid sequence: CASSPYQETQYF.

This clonotype was seen many times. J is TRBJ2-3 and V is TRBV18, with D possibly matching TRBD1 (6 bases). The CDR3 has 17 amino acids. The V and J ends lost 4 bases and 2 bases respectively, with 19 bases between them. From germline, CDR1 is KGHSH and CDR2 LQKENI. The CDR3 protein is CASSLLQGLTYTDTQYF. The DNA of the CDR3 is TGTGCCAGCTCACTCCTACAGGGCCTAACCTACACAGATACGCAGTATTTT.

V and J are TRBV15 and TRBJ2-5; D possibly corresponds to TRBD1 (6 bases). Germline V gene data show CDR1 as LNHNV and CDR2 as YYDKDF (reference sequence). This CDR3 is built from 15 residues. V lost 5 bases and J lost 4, with 17 bases in between. The CDR3 DNA sequence: TGTGCCACCAGCGGTAACAGGGTAAAAGGAGAGACCCAGTACTTC. This sequence encodes CATSGNRVKGETQYF.

The CDR3 DNA reads TGTGCCATCAGTGACCAGGGGACTCTCTATGGCTACACCTTC. Its protein is CAISDQGTLYGYTF. The chain recombines TRBV10-3 with TRBJ1-2; D might be TRBD1 (6 bases). Trimming shortened V by 3 bases and J by 4 bases, and 12 bases separated the two germline ends. CDR3 length: 14 amino acids. Germline CDR1 is ENHRY and CDR2 is SYGVKD.

This clonotype came up many times. V gene TRBV27 combines with J gene TRBJ2-7; perhaps TRBD2 as D (7 bases). The CDR3 loop spans 14 amino acids. With 1 base removed from V and 7 bases from J, the gap between germline ends came to 14 bases. CDR1 and CDR2 from the germline V gene are MNHEY and SMNVEV (reference sequence). As DNA, the CDR3 is TGTGCCAGCAGTTTATTAGGGGGGGCCGGTGAGCAGTACTTC. Protein: CASSLLGGAGEQYF.